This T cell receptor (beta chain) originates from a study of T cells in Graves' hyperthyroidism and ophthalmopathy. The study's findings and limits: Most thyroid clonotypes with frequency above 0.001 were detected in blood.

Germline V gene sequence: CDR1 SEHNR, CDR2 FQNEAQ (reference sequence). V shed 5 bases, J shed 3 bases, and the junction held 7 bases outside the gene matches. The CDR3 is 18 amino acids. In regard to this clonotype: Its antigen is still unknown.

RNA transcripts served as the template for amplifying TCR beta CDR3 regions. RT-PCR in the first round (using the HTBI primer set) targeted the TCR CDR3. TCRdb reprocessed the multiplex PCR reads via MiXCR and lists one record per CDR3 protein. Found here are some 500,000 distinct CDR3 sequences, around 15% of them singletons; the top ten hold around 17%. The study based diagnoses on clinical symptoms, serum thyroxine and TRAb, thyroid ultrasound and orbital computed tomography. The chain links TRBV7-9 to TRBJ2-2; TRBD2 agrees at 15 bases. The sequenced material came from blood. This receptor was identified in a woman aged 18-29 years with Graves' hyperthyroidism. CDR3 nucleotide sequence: TGTGCCAGCAGCCAAGGACTAGCGGGAGGGCCCGACACCGGGGAGCTGTTTTTT. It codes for CASSQGLAGGPDTGELFF.